Here is one T cell receptor beta chain with its context. The sample comes from a study of blood T cell repertoires in COVID-19. This table comes from immunoSEQ multiplex PCR, and its TCRdb copy is limited to in-frame clones, with some not included. Among 260,000 or so clones listed, approximately 88% were seen once. Per germline, CDR1 SGDLS and CDR2 YYNGEE. The V end was cut by 1 base, the J end by 1 base, with 11 bases between. CDR3 length: 16 residues. The chain is built from TRBV9 and TRBJ2-2; D may be TRBD2 (5 bases). The sequence was obtained from a woman between 40 and 50 years old with acute COVID-19. The sample was PBMCs or T cells enriched from blood (not recorded which). The DNA for the CDR3 is TGTGCCAGCAGCGTATTTAGCGCTTTGAACACCGGGGAGCTGTTTTTT. Translation: CASSVFSALNTGELFF.